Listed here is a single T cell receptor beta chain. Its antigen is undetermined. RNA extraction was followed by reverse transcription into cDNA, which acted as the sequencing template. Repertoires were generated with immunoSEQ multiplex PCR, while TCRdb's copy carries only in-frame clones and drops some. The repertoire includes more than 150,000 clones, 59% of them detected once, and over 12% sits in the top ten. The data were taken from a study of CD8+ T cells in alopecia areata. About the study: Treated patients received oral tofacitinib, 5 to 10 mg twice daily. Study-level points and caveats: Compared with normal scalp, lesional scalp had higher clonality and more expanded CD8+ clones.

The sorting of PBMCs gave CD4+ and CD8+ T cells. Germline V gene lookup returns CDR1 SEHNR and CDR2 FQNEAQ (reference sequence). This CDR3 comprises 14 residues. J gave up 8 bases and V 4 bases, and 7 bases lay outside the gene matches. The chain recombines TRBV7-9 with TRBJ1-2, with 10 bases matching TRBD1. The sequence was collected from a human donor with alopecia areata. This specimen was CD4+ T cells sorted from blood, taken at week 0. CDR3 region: CASSWSGTGDGYTF. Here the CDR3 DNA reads TGTGCCAGCAGCTGGTCCGGGACAGGGGACGGCTACACCTTC.